These 22 T cell receptor beta chains were sequenced from one sample in a study of cytomegalovirus exposure and HLA in healthy donors. The PCR ran on 60 Vbeta and 13 Jbeta primers. Profiling relied on immunoSEQ multiplex PCR, and the TCRdb table lists in-frame clones only, not all of them. The table records about 200,000 clones, around 83% of them present only once. Sequencing was carried out using PBMCs. These receptors all come from a man aged 40-50 years in good health and CMV-seropositive.

CDR3 nucleotide sequence: TGTGCCAGCAGTCCGACAGGGGGCAGAACGGGCGAGCAGTACTTC. It is translated as CASSPTGGRTGEQYF. The chain carries TRBV27 and TRBJ2-7; 10 bases fit TRBD1. Trimming at V came to 5 bases and at J to 6 bases, leaving 10 bases not matched to a gene. The CDR3 is made up of 15 amino acids. Germline lookup yields CDR1 MNHEY and CDR2 SMNVEV (reference sequence).

CDR3 nucleotide sequence: TGTGCCAGTAGCCAGGGGGGTGGCTACACCTTC. Residues: CASSQGGGYTF. The chain links TRBV19 to TRBJ1-2, with TRBD1 identical over 7 bases. Germline-derived CDR1 and CDR2 are LNHDA and SQIVND (reference sequence). V trimming: 6 bases; J trimming: 7 bases; junction bases outside the gene matches: 2. This CDR3 has 11 amino acids.

The rearrangement joins TRBV2 to TRBJ2-2; weak D call: TRBD1 (5 bases). Trimming left V 5 bases short and J 4 bases short, with 8 bases between. Germline CDR1 is SNHLY and CDR2 is FYNNEI. The CDR3 has 13 residues. CDR3 nucleotides: TGTGCCAGCAGTTTTACAGGCACCGGGGAGCTGTTTTTT. Its protein is CASSFTGTGELFF.

V gene TRBV6-1 combines with J gene TRBJ2-1; 10 positions match TRBD2. V lost 6 bases and J lost 9; bases outside the gene matches: 5. This CDR3 region has 13 residues. Germline-derived CDR1 and CDR2 are MNHNS and SASEGT. The CDR3 loop reads CASRPSGSTEQFF. CDR3 sequence (DNA): TGTGCCAGCAGGCCTAGCGGGAGTACTGAGCAGTTCTTC.

There are a few counts of this clone. Other DNA sequences in this sample translate to the same CDR3. The rearrangement uses TRBV5-6 and TRBJ1-1; 9 bases align to TRBD1. This CDR3 comprises 14 residues. Germline V gives CDR1 SGHDT, CDR2 YYEEEE. The V gene end was trimmed by 4 bases and the J gene end by 6 bases; junction bases not matched to a gene: 7. The DNA of the CDR3 is TGTGCCAGCAGCCTCCGGGACAGGGTCCCTGAAGCTTTCTTT. Its protein is CASSLRDRVPEAFF.

The chain is built from TRBV10-3 and TRBJ1-1; no clear D gene. V gave up 2 bases and J gave up 2 bases, with 12 bases separating them. CDR1 is ENHRY and CDR2 is SYGVKD in the germline V gene. This CDR3 has 15 amino acids. In DNA, the CDR3 is TGTGCCATCAGTGAGCGGGAAATCGGCAACACTGAAGCTTTCTTT. Translation gives CAISEREIGNTEAFF.

The chain couples TRBV7-2 to TRBJ2-3, with 10 bases aligning to TRBD2. Germline CDR1 is SGHTA and CDR2 is FQGNSA. This CDR3 region has 14 residues. V lost 10 bases and J lost 4; bases outside the gene matches: 8. CDR3 loop: CATILTSGSDTQYF. CDR3 bases: TGTGCCACCATCCTGACTAGCGGGTCAGATACGCAGTATTTT.

The chain joins TRBV7-9 to TRBJ2-1; the D gene is possibly TRBD1 (5 bases). Trimming stripped 5 bases from V and 9 bases from J, with 17 bases between. From germline, CDR1 is SEHNR and CDR2 FQNEAQ (reference sequence). CDR3 length equals 14 residues. CDR3 bases: TGTGCCAGCAGCCCCCCGGGCAGGGTTGTTGAGCAGTTCTTC. Amino acids: CASSPPGRVVEQFF. Based on the CDR3 plus reference TRBV7-9 and TRBJ2-1, the full variable domain is DTGVSQNPRHKITKRGQNVTFRCDPISEHNRLYWYRQTLGQGPEFLTYFQNEAQLEKSRLLSDRFSAERPKGSFSTLEIQRTEQGDSAMYLCASSPPGRVVEQFFGPGTRLTVL.

On this clone: Other DNA sequences in the sample encode the same CDR3. The CDR3 DNA reads TGCGCCAGCAGCTTGGGACAGACGCGAGGCTCACCCCTCCACTTT. Amino acids: CASSLGQTRGSPLHF. The chain employs TRBV5-1 and TRBJ1-6, with D possibly TRBD1 on 5 matching bases. CDR3 length: 15 amino acids. V was clipped by 0 bases and J by 10 bases, with 14 bases between them. Germline V gene sequence: CDR1 SGHRS, CDR2 YFSETQ.

J is TRBJ2-1 and V is TRBV10-2, with D hard to call. The CDR3 sequence is 15 residues long. Trimming removed 7 bases from V and 0 bases from J, with 13 bases in between. CDR1 WSHSY and CDR2 SAAADI come from the germline V gene. CDR3: CASNPLESSYNEQFF. CDR3 bases: TGCGCCAGCAATCCCCTAGAGAGCTCCTACAATGAGCAGTTCTTC.

This chain links TRBV4-2 with TRBJ1-5, with 7 nucleotides matching TRBD1. The germline V gene encodes CDR1 LGHNA and CDR2 YNFKEQ. Losses at the gene ends were 5 bases for V and 6 bases for J; bases not matched to a gene: 4. This CDR3 spans 13 amino acids. The CDR3 bases are TGTGCCAGCAGCTCATACAGGGGTCAGCCCCAGCATTTT. Encoded protein: CASSSYRGQPQHF.

V is TRBV7-2 and J is TRBJ2-1; 7 positions match TRBD1. CDR1 is SGHTA, CDR2 FQGNSA, per germline. CDR3 length: 16 residues. The V and J ends lost 2 bases and 6 bases, in that order; junction bases with no gene match: 10. The CDR3 reads CASSLRGQTLINEQFF. The CDR3 coding sequence is TGTGCCAGCAGCTTACGGGGACAGACCCTGATCAATGAGCAGTTCTTC.

The CDR3: CASSQEDRGNYGYTF. The DNA of the CDR3 is TGCGCCAGCAGCCAAGAGGACAGGGGCAACTATGGCTACACCTTC. This chain joins TRBV4-3 and TRBJ1-2; 9 bases match TRBD1. With V trimmed by 0 bases and J by 2 bases, 1 base remained unmatched. The CDR3 length is 15 residues. Looked up from germline, CDR1 is LGHNA and CDR2 is YSLEER.

The chain couples TRBV27 to TRBJ2-1; maybe TRBD1 (7 bases). Germline assignment: CDR1 MNHEY and CDR2 SMNVEV (reference sequence). The CDR3 totals 16 residues. The V and J ends lost 4 bases and 5 bases respectively, with 18 bases between them. In DNA form, the CDR3 reads TGTGCCAGCAGTTCCCCAGGGGGGAGATTCGACAATGAGCAGTTCTTC. Encoded protein: CASSSPGGRFDNEQFF.

The J gene is TRBJ2-1, the V gene TRBV5-1, with TRBD1 matching 7 bases. V shed 3 bases and J 7 bases; nucleotides not matched to a gene: 7. CDR3 length: 14 amino acids. Germline V gives CDR1 SGHRS, CDR2 YFSETQ. CDR3 DNA: TGCGCCAGCAGCTCCCAGCCAGGGGGAAATGAGCAGTTCTTC. Its protein is CASSSQPGGNEQFF. Full variable domain (missing parts from reference TRBV5-1 and TRBJ2-1): KAGVTQTPRYLIKTRGQQVTLSCSPISGHRSVSWYQQTPGQGLQFLFEYFSETQRNKGNFPGRFSGRQFSNSRSEMNVSTLELGDSALYLCASSSQPGGNEQFFGPGTRLTVL.

The V call is TRBV5-8, the J call TRBJ2-1; possibly TRBD1 for D (5 bases). V lost 4 bases and J 12 bases, leaving 17 bases between the germline ends. Germline V gene data show CDR1 as SGHTS and CDR2 as YDEGEE. This CDR3 is 13 amino acids long. As DNA, the CDR3 is TGTGCCAGCAGCAATATCAGGGCTCGAGGGCAGTTCTTC. Translation gives CASSNIRARGQFF.

The chain recombines TRBV5-1 with TRBJ2-4, with D unclear. The germline gives CDR1 SGHRS, CDR2 YFSETQ. This CDR3 is 13 amino acids long. V lost 6 bases and J lost 3, with 10 bases in between. CDR3 loop: CASTAPNKNIQYF. In DNA form, the CDR3 reads TGCGCCAGCACAGCGCCCAACAAAAACATTCAGTACTTC.

The genes are TRBV7-9 and TRBJ1-4; D is ambiguous. The CDR3 extends over 14 amino acids. Germline V gives CDR1 SEHNR, CDR2 FQNEAQ (reference sequence). The germline V and J ends were trimmed by 1 base and 5 bases, with 8 bases remaining between them. CDR3 in DNA: TGTGCCAGCAGCTTAGGGACTTACAATGAAAAACTGTTTTTT. The encoded protein is CASSLGTYNEKLFF. The entire variable domain, with the rest obtained from reference TRBV7-9 and TRBJ1-4, is as follows: DTGVSQNPRHKITKRGQNVTFRCDPISEHNRLYWYRQTLGQGPEFLTYFQNEAQLEKSRLLSDRFSAERPKGSFSTLEIQRTEQGDSAMYLCASSLGTYNEKLFFGSGTQLSVL.

The chain has TRBV7-8 and TRBJ2-5; the match to TRBD1 covers 7 bases. TRBJ2-7 explains the end of the DNA better; the J call may be wrong. Per the germline V gene, CDR1 is SGHVS and CDR2 is FQNEAQ. CDR3 length: 14 residues. CDR3 coding DNA: TGTGCCAGCAGCTTGCGACAGGGCCCTTACGAGCAGTACTTC. Its protein is CASSLRQGPYEQYF.

CDR3 region: CASSSGDTEAFF. The CDR3 coding sequence is TGTGCCAGCAGCTCTGGAGACACTGAAGCTTTCTTT. The V and J genes are TRBV28 and TRBJ1-1; D not resolved. CDR3 length equals 12 residues. Germline V gene sequence: CDR1 MDHEN, CDR2 SYDVKM. V lost 6 bases, J lost 3 bases, and 8 bases lay in between.

This chain joins TRBV19 and TRBJ2-1, with a weak D call TRBD2 (6 bases). Trimming pared 7 bases from V and 8 bases from J, leaving 24 bases between. This CDR3 has 16 amino acids. Germline V lookup: CDR1 LNHDA, CDR2 SQIVND (reference sequence). The CDR3 loop is CASTLGPNGRRDEQFF. The CDR3 DNA reads TGTGCCAGTACCCTAGGGCCAAATGGGAGGCGGGATGAGCAGTTCTTC.

The genes are TRBV6-5 and TRBJ2-7; perhaps TRBD1 as D (5 bases). Germline loops: CDR1 MNHEY, CDR2 SVGAGI. Trimming stripped 0 bases from V and 3 bases from J, with 9 bases between. CDR3 size: 14 residues. The CDR3 here is CASSYSQGGYEQYF. The CDR3, as DNA: TGTGCCAGCAGTTACTCCCAGGGCGGCTACGAGCAGTACTTC.